The 19 T cell receptor beta chains below were found in one sample sequenced in a study of response to subunit inactivated influenza vaccine. MiXCR was run by TCRdb on the RT-PCR reads, yielding one entry per CDR3 protein. The sample records about 190,000 distinct CDR3 sequences, approximately 14% being singletons. This specimen was CD8+ T cells sorted from PBMCs, taken about 5 days after vaccination. The receptor source for this set is a man aged 50-60 years who received an inactivated influenza vaccine.

In this sample, this clonotype turned up many times. The chain has TRBV20-1 and TRBJ1-6, with TRBD1 matching 7 bases. The V gene end was trimmed by 0 bases and the J gene end by 0 bases; junction bases not matched to a gene: 8. The CDR3 contains 18 residues. Germline lookup yields CDR1 DFQATT and CDR2 SNEGSKA (reference sequence). CDR3 sequence (DNA): TGCAGTGCTAGAGACCTAGACAGGGATCGCTCCTATAATTCACCCCTCCACTTT. Residues: CSARDLDRDRSYNSPLHF.

This clonotype came up many times. The chain recombines TRBV10-3 with TRBJ2-2; possibly TRBD1 for D (6 bases). The ends were cut back, 4 bases at V and 2 bases at J, with 11 bases in the middle. This CDR3 region has 15 residues. Per germline, CDR1 ENHRY and CDR2 SYGVKD. CDR3 sequence reads: CAISARTDNTGELFF. In nucleotides, the CDR3 is TGTGCCATCAGTGCAAGGACAGATAACACCGGGGAGCTGTTTTTT.

This clonotype appeared a few times. CDR3 sequence: CASSQERGAIYNEQFF. CDR3 nucleotides: TGTGCCAGCAGCCAAGAGCGCGGGGCCATATACAATGAGCAGTTCTTC. The chain recombines TRBV4-2 with TRBJ2-1; possibly TRBD2 for D (6 bases). Trimming left V 0 bases short and J 4 bases short, with 13 bases between. Germline CDR1 is LGHNA and CDR2 is YNFKEQ. The CDR3 extends over 16 amino acids.

The chain has TRBV6-2 or TRBV6-3 and TRBJ1-5; D gene unclear. Trimming cost V 2 bases and J 0 bases, with 14 bases left between them. The CDR3 length is 17 residues. Germline V gene lookup returns CDR1 MNHEY and CDR2 SVGEGT. The CDR3 coding sequence is TGTGCCAGCAGTTACGCGGGGTTAATGGATAGCAATCAGCCCCAGCATTTT. This gives the protein CASSYAGLMDSNQPQHF.

As to this clonotype: As the CDR3 is not closed by the conserved phenylalanine or tryptophan, this likely results from a read error. The chain is built from TRBV7-9 and TRBJ1-5; 8 bases fit TRBD1. CDR1 and CDR2 from the germline V gene are SEHNR and FQNEAQ (reference sequence). This CDR3 is built from 14 residues. J was trimmed by 7 bases and V by 5 bases; bases with no gene match: 7. The CDR3 sequence is CASSPGQGGQPQHS. CDR3 nucleotides: TGTGCCAGCAGCCCCGGACAGGGAGGACAGCCCCAGCATTCT.

This clonotype was observed a few times. The chain is built from TRBV6-5 and TRBJ2-7; no clear D gene. Deletions cut 10 bases from V and 0 bases from J, with 7 bases between. The CDR3 covers 11 residues. Germline CDR1 reads MNHEY; CDR2 reads SVGAGI. The CDR3 here is CATTNSYEQYF. CDR3 nucleotide sequence: TGTGCCACAACAAACTCCTACGAGCAGTACTTC.

The sample holds a few counts of this clonotype. In nucleotides, the CDR3 is TGCAGTGCTAGGGACAGGGTACCTTCGGGCGAGCAGTACTTC. Its translation is CSARDRVPSGEQYF. The chain combines TRBV20-1 with TRBJ2-7; 8 bases line up with TRBD1. The CDR3 consists of 14 residues. V shed 3 bases and J 6 bases; nucleotides not matched to a gene: 10. The germline V gene encodes CDR1 DFQATT and CDR2 SNEGSKA (reference sequence).

This chain links TRBV5-1 with TRBJ2-3, with 9 bases matching TRBD2. There are 18 residues in the CDR3. The V and J ends lost 1 base and 1 base, in that order; junction bases with no gene match: 10. Germline loops: CDR1 SGHRS, CDR2 YFSETQ. The CDR3 DNA follows: TGCGCCAGCAGCTTGAGGGTGGATACTAGCGGGCGCACAGATACGCAGTATTTT. It is translated as CASSLRVDTSGRTDTQYF. Combining the CDR3 with reference TRBV5-1 and TRBJ2-3 gives the whole variable domain KAGVTQTPRYLIKTRGQQVTLSCSPISGHRSVSWYQQTPGQGLQFLFEYFSETQRNKGNFPGRFSGRQFSNSRSEMNVSTLELGDSALYLCASSLRVDTSGRTDTQYFGPGTRLTVL.

V gene TRBV7-8 combines with J gene TRBJ1-2, with D unclear. V was cut by 5 bases and J by 5 bases, with 21 bases left in between. The CDR3 is made up of 16 amino acids. CDR1 is SGHVS, CDR2 FQNEAQ, per germline. The CDR3 reads CASSRGVYAPGYGYTF. The CDR3 DNA follows: TGTGCCAGCAGCAGAGGCGTTTATGCCCCAGGATATGGCTACACCTTC.

This clonotype came up a few times. This chain connects TRBV9 to TRBJ2-7, with 10 bases lining up with TRBD1. The CDR3 runs to 15 residues. Per the germline V gene, CDR1 is SGDLS and CDR2 is YYNGEE. V shed 4 bases, J shed 5 bases, and the junction held 9 bases outside the gene matches. DNA of the CDR3: TGTGCCAGCAGCCCATGGGACAGGGGTCAGGACGAGCAGTACTTC. Translating it yields CASSPWDRGQDEQYF.

This clonotype was counted many times. The junction departs from germline at one end; a sequencing error may be responsible. The chain joins TRBV11-2 to TRBJ2-7, with D perhaps assigned TRBD1 or TRBD2 (5 bases each). Germline assignment: CDR1 SGHAT and CDR2 FQNNGV. This CDR3 has 12 amino acids. The CDR3 loop is CASSHLGRDGSF. CDR3 nucleotide sequence: TGTGCCAGCAGCCATCTAGGCCGGGACGGATCCTTC.

This rearrangement joins TRBV7-9 to TRBJ1-1; D not resolved. Trimming took 5 bases from V and 6 from J, leaving 10 bases between them. Germline V gene lookup returns CDR1 SEHNR and CDR2 FQNEAQ (reference sequence). This CDR3 is built from 12 residues. The CDR3, as DNA: TGTGCCAGCAGCCCACCGGATCCTGAAGCTTTCTTT. Amino acids: CASSPPDPEAFF.

The chain is built from TRBV20-1 and TRBJ2-7, with D unresolved. V lost 6 bases, J lost 4 bases, and 16 bases lay in between. This CDR3 comprises 13 residues. The germline CDR1 and CDR2 sequences are DFQATT and SNEGSKA (reference sequence). The CDR3 region is CSAATTPQYEQYF. The CDR3 DNA sequence: TGCAGTGCGGCGACCACACCACAATACGAGCAGTACTTC.

This clonotype appeared many times. The chain joins TRBV11-1 to TRBJ1-1, with D possibly TRBD1 on 6 matching bases. Trimming shortened V by 1 base and J by 0 bases, and 6 bases separated the two germline ends. The CDR3 loop spans 14 amino acids. Per the germline V gene, CDR1 is SGHAT and CDR2 is FQDESV (reference sequence). The CDR3 sequence: CASSLGTVNTEAFF. CDR3 sequence (DNA): TGTGCCAGCAGCTTAGGGACAGTGAACACTGAAGCTTTCTTT.

This clonotype turned up a few times. The V gene is TRBV6-1, the J gene TRBJ1-1; 9 bases are a match to TRBD1. Looked up from germline, CDR1 is MNHNS and CDR2 is SASEGT. The CDR3 runs 14 residues. Germline trimming cut 2 bases from V and 6 bases from J; bases unmatched to any gene: 4. CDR3 in DNA: TGTGCCAGCAGTGAAACAGGGGGCAACCCTGAAGCTTTCTTT. Translation: CASSETGGNPEAFF.

In nucleotides, the CDR3 is TGTGCCAGCAGGCGCATGAACACTGAAGCTTTCTTT. This codes for CASRRMNTEAFF. The chain links TRBV12-3 or TRBV12-4 to TRBJ1-1; D unclear. The CDR3 sequence is 12 residues long. The germline V and J ends were trimmed by 6 bases and 0 bases, with 5 bases remaining between them.

To note about this clonotype: The junction departs from the called germline gene at one end, perhaps through a read error. V usage is TRBV29-1 and J usage is TRBJ1-1; 7 bases are shared with TRBD1. Germline V CDR1 and CDR2: SQVTM, ANQGSEA. This CDR3 region has 9 residues. In DNA form, the CDR3 reads TGCAGCGCTGGGCTGGACAGGCCGTGG. Translating gives CSAGLDRPW.

CDR3 coding DNA: TGTGCCAGCAGTTTGGACATGGGAGGGTACGAGCAGTACTTC. The encoded protein is CASSLDMGGYEQYF. This chain joins TRBV28 and TRBJ2-7; 7 bases agree with TRBD2. Germline V CDR1 and CDR2: MDHEN, SYDVKM. The length of the CDR3 is 14 residues. J lost 4 bases, V lost 3 bases, and 6 bases had no gene match.

The chain combines TRBV7-9 with TRBJ2-2; D is possibly TRBD1 or TRBD2 (6 bases each). Deletions cut 7 bases from V and 7 bases from J, with 16 bases between. Looked up from germline, CDR1 is SEHNR and CDR2 is FQNEAQ (reference sequence). CDR3 length equals 14 residues. In DNA, the CDR3 is TGTGCCAGCACCCCCTGGGGGGCTGGCGGGGAGCTGTTTTTT. It is translated as CASTPWGAGGELFF.